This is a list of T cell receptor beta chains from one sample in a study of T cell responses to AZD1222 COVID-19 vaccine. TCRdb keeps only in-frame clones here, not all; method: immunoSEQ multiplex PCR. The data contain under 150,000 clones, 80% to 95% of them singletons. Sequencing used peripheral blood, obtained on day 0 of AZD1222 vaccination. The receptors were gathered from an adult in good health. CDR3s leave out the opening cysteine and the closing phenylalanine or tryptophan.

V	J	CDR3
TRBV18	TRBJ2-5	ASSPPGLADPGRKTQY
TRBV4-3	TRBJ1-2	ASSFDREGGYT
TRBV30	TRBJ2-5	AWSRLVQETQY
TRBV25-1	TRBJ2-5	ASSGQGYQETQY
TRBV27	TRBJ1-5	ASWGGGRRQPQH
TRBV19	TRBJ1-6	ASSLDRRHNSPLH
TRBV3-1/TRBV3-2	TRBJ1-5	ASSQGRVPARPQH
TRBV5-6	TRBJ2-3	ASSLGSDWSTDTQY
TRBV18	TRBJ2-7	ASSQSVRTYEQY
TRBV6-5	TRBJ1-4	ASRGMGGDEKLF
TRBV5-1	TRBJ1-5	ASSSGLANQPQH
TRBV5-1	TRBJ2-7	ASRTSGSYEQY
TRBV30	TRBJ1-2	AWSRGTGYNGYT
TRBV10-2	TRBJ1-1	ASSFPGDTEAF
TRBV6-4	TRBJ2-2	ASSDSRRAGELF
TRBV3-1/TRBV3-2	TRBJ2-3	ASSQERGSGSTDTQY
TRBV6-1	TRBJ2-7	ASSELVGTYEQY
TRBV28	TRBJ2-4	ASSLGDRDIQY
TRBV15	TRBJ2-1	ATSSGSNRYNEQF
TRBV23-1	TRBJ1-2	ASSQSMDWAGANGYT
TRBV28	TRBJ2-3	ASSRRDRDTDTQY
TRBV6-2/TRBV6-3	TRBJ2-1	ASSPSADTYNEQF
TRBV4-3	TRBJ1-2	ASSHDRNYGYT
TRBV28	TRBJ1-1	ASSLAGTGGHEAF
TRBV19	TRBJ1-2	ASSRNRGTGYT
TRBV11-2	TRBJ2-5	ASSLVGETQY
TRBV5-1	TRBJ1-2	ASSLEAADYGYT
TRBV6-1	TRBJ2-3	ASSESGRGDTQY
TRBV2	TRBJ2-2	ASSWRGLAVNTGELF
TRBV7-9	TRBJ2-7	ASSLKTAHEQY
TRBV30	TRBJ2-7	AWRGNSYEQY
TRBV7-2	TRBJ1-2	ASSLASGGYT
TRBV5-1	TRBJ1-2	ASSLDTGDGYT
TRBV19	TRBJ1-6	ASSIGPKRTLH
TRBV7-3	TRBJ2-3	ASSLGLVAGTDTQY
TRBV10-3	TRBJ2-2	AISGASTGELF
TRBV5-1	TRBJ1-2	ASSPLLLSGTGGLNYGYT
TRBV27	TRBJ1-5	ASSPRTGGSNQPQH
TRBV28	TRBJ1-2	ASSLVIAGTGGAAAEGYGYT
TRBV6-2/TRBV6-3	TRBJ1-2	ASSNQDRGGYT
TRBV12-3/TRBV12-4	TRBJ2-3	ASSVGPTDTQY
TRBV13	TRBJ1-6	ASSSGTGASPLH
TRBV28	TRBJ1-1	ASNVENTEAF
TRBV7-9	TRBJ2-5	ASSHRTVGETQY
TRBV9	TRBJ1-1	ASSVDQGSNTEAF
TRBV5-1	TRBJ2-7	ASSLAGRGKEQY
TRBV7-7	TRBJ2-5	ASSLYQAGTGQETQY
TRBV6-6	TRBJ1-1	ASSWGPNTEAF
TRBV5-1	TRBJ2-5	ASSLVRETQY
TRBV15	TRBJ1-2	ATSRDFRGTGDGYT
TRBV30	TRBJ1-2	AWSVMGYGYT
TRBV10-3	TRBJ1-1	AISDTGRTEAF
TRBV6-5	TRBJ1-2	ASSFGGVRGYT
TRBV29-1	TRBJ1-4	SVVWDTNEKLF
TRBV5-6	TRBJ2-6	ASSHRVSGANVLT
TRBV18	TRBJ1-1	ASSRTNVITEAF